Given below is one T cell receptor beta chain in context. Its target is not known. These data are taken from a study of T cell repertoires in cytomegalovirus infection. Study information: Public TCR beta signature analysis indicated the presence of both CMV infection and matching HLA type.

CDR1 and CDR2 from the germline V gene are SGHTA and FQGNSA. V lost 2 bases, J lost 9 bases, and 0 bases stayed unmatched. CDR3 length equals 11 residues. Notes on the study in general: Using cumulative public TCR beta family frequency, the authors identified those who carried CMV together with the relevant HLA. HLA-C-restricted TCR beta clonotypes specific for CMV led the ex vivo response.

TCRdb reprocessed the reads via MiXCR and lists one record per CDR3 protein. Here the sample spans 150,000 or so distinct CDR3 sequences, roughly a quarter being singletons. The receptor was isolated from a human donor in good health (CMV status not recorded). Some clones in this sample may be carry-over from other donors' samples. V is TRBV7-2 and J is TRBJ2-5; 7 bases map to TRBD2. The specimen was PBMCs. CDR3 in DNA: TGTGCCAGCAGCTTACGGGAGGCCCAGTACTTC. Translated: CASSLREAQYF.